These 15 T cell receptor beta chains originate from one sample sequenced in a study of shared T cell receptors in the human thymus. Libraries were prepared by immunoSEQ multiplex PCR; TCRdb keeps only in-frame clonotypes and omits some of them. The sample lists around 68,000 clones, 90% to 95% occurring once. Material for sequencing was thymocytes. These receptors were obtained from a human donor.

The J gene is TRBJ2-1, the V gene TRBV10-3; either TRBD1 or TRBD2 may fit D (5 bases each). From germline, CDR1 is ENHRY and CDR2 SYGVKD. There are 17 residues in the CDR3. The V and J ends lost 0 bases and 2 bases respectively, with 14 bases between them. The CDR3 reads CAISESRERQTYNEQFF. The CDR3 nucleotides read TGTGCCATCAGTGAGTCGAGGGAAAGACAGACCTACAATGAGCAGTTCTTC.

The chain couples TRBV18 to TRBJ1-5, with D unclear. The CDR3 is 12 residues long. CDR1 and CDR2 from the germline V gene are KGHSH and LQKENI. V lost 2 bases to trimming and J lost 6 bases, with 5 bases between them. As DNA, the CDR3 is TGTGCCAGCTCACCAAAGGGTCAGCCCCAGCATTTT. Translating gives CASSPKGQPQHF. Looking up the rest from reference TRBV18 and TRBJ1-5 gives the full variable domain: NAGVMQNPRHLVRRRGQEARLRCSPMKGHSHVYWYRQLPEEGLKFMVYLQKENIIDESGMPKERFSAEFPKEGPSILRIQQVVRGDSAAYFCASSPKGQPQHFGDGTRLSIL.

The chain carries TRBV27 and TRBJ1-1; no clear D. Germline CDR1 reads MNHEY; CDR2 reads SMNVEV (reference sequence). The CDR3 extends over 14 amino acids. Trimming took 5 bases from V and 1 from J, leaving 11 bases between them. The CDR3 loop reads CASSTPGENTEAFF. CDR3 in DNA: TGTGCCAGCAGTACACCCGGAGAGAACACTGAAGCTTTCTTT.

In this sample, this clone turned up once. The genes are TRBV4-2 and TRBJ1-5, with D hard to call. This CDR3 region has 17 residues. The V end lost 0 bases, the J end lost 3 bases, and 15 bases lay between the germline ends. CDR1 is LGHNA, CDR2 YNFKEQ, per germline. The CDR3 region has the DNA TGTGCCAGCAGCCAAGAAGGTGGGAGCCGATCCAATCAGCCCCAGCATTTT. It yields the protein CASSQEGGSRSNQPQHF.

The chain recombines TRBV5-1 with TRBJ1-1; TRBD1 is a possible D gene (6 bases). Trimming shortened V by 6 bases and J by 1 base, and 13 bases separated the two germline ends. CDR3 length: 14 amino acids. CDR1 is SGHRS, CDR2 YFSETQ, per germline. CDR3 in DNA: TGCGCCAGCATACCAGGGGCGGAGAACACTGAAGCTTTCTTT. Protein sequence: CASIPGAENTEAFF.

This rearrangement joins TRBV5-5 to TRBJ1-2; possibly TRBD1 for D (6 bases). Trimming shortened V by 2 bases and J by 4 bases, and 9 bases separated the two germline ends. CDR3 length: 13 residues. Germline assignment: CDR1 SGHKS and CDR2 YYEKEE (reference sequence). CDR3 nucleotide sequence: TGTGCCAGCAGCTTTATAGGGGGCTATGGCTACACCTTC. This translates into CASSFIGGYGYTF.

A note on this clone: A read error may produce the germline difference seen at one junction end. The chain has TRBV6-5 and TRBJ2-7; a possible D gene is TRBD1 (5 bases). Germline CDR1 is MNHEY and CDR2 is SVGAGI. The CDR3 covers 11 residues. DNA for the CDR3: TGTGCCAGCAGACGGACACCCGAGGAGTACTTC. This encodes CASRRTPEEYF.

The V and J genes are TRBV7-3 and TRBJ2-2, with a tentative D call TRBD1 (5 bases). CDR1 is SGHTA and CDR2 is FQGTGA in the germline V gene. The CDR3 has 14 amino acids. V was shortened by 0 bases and J by 6 bases, with 8 bases between the two germline ends. The CDR3 protein is CASSLTGVPGELFF. In DNA, the CDR3 is TGTGCCAGCAGCTTAACAGGGGTGCCCGGGGAGCTGTTTTTT.

The table lists this clone with a count of one. The chain uses TRBV27 and TRBJ1-1; the D gene is possibly TRBD1 (6 bases). The V and J ends lost 9 bases and 10 bases respectively, with 9 bases between them. CDR1 and CDR2 (germline): MNHEY, SMNVEV (reference sequence). The CDR3 is made up of 9 amino acids. CDR3 bases: TGTGCCAGGGGACACCGAGCTTTCTTT. This translates into CARGHRAFF.

This chain connects TRBV5-1 to TRBJ2-7; possibly TRBD1 or TRBD2 for D (5 bases each). This CDR3 has 17 residues. The V gene's germline CDR1 is SGHRS and CDR2 YFSETQ. V lost 0 bases, J lost 5 bases, and 21 bases lay in between. The CDR3, as DNA: TGCGCCAGCAGCTTGGGACTACAGAGGGGTTTACCTAACGAGCAGTACTTC. This translates into CASSLGLQRGLPNEQYF.

V usage is TRBV5-6 and J usage is TRBJ2-3; TRBD2 matches 7 bases. Germline V gene data show CDR1 as SGHDT and CDR2 as YYEEEE. This CDR3 has 16 amino acids. The trim removed 5 bases at V and 1 base at J, leaving 10 bases unmatched. CDR3 nucleotide sequence: TGTGCCAGCAGGGGGTGGGAGGGTGTCGGCACAGATACGCAGTATTTT. Amino acids: CASRGWEGVGTDTQYF.

The chain recombines TRBV7-2 with TRBJ1-3; tentative D call: TRBD1 (5 bases). The CDR3 runs to 14 residues. The germline V gene has CDR1 SGHTA and CDR2 FQGNSA. The germline V and J ends were trimmed by 4 bases and 8 bases, with 15 bases remaining between them. The CDR3 region has the DNA TGTGCCAGCAGCTCTCAGACAGAGGCATACACCATATATTTT. Protein: CASSSQTEAYTIYF.

This clone was seen just once. This chain connects TRBV27 to TRBJ1-2; 10 bases are a match to TRBD1. The CDR3 loop spans 16 amino acids. J was trimmed by 0 bases and V by 2 bases; bases with no gene match: 3. The germline V gene has CDR1 MNHEY and CDR2 SMNVEV (reference sequence). The CDR3 DNA reads TGTGCCAGCAGTTTAAGAGGGACAGGGGCTAACTATGGCTACACCTTC. This codes for CASSLRGTGANYGYTF.

This sequence joins TRBV11-2 and TRBJ2-7; D is possibly TRBD2 (5 bases). In germline, CDR1 is SGHAT, CDR2 FQNNGV. With 6 bases removed from V and 5 bases from J, the gap between germline ends came to 5 bases. The CDR3 runs 10 residues. The CDR3 DNA follows: TGTGCCAGCAGGGAGGACGAGCAGTACTTC. Translated: CASREDEQYF. The whole variable domain, remainder taken from reference TRBV11-2 and TRBJ2-7, is EAGVAQSPRYKIIEKRQSVAFWCNPISGHATLYWYQQILGQGPKLLIQFQNNGVVDDSQLPKDRFSAERLKGVDSTLKIQPAKLEDSAVYLCASREDEQYFGPGTRLTVT.

The V gene is TRBV5-6, the J gene TRBJ2-3; D gene uncertain. The CDR3 spans 15 residues. Trimming cost V 1 base and J 2 bases, with 11 bases left between them. Per germline, CDR1 SGHDT and CDR2 YYEEEE. CDR3 residues: CASSLLSRDTDTQYF. CDR3 in DNA: TGTGCCAGCAGCTTGTTAAGCAGAGACACAGATACGCAGTATTTT.